This entry lists 27 T cell receptor beta chains sequenced from one sample in a study of blood T cell repertoires in COVID-19. Sequenced by immunoSEQ multiplex PCR; TCRdb stores in-frame clones only, minus some. Altogether around 42,000 clones are present, around three quarters being singletons, with the ten largest covering roughly a third. Specimen: peripheral blood. The receptors were sampled from a woman older than 75 with acute or convalescent COVID-19.

This sequence joins TRBV28 and TRBJ2-7, with a weak D call TRBD1 (6 bases). Trimming took 6 bases from V and 3 from J, leaving 12 bases between them. Germline V gene lookup returns CDR1 MDHEN and CDR2 SYDVKM. The CDR3 consists of 13 residues. CDR3 nucleotide sequence: TGTGCCAGCAGCCTGGGGACATTCTACGAGCAGTACTTC. Translating it yields CASSLGTFYEQYF.

J is TRBJ2-7 and V is TRBV5-6, with 10 positions matching TRBD2. Per germline, CDR1 SGHDT and CDR2 YYEEEE. The CDR3 loop spans 17 amino acids. J lost 3 bases, V lost 2 bases, and 11 bases had no gene match. The DNA of the CDR3 is TGTGCCAGCAGCTTCCCCATACTAGCGGGACAATTCTACGAGCAGTACTTC. Amino acid sequence: CASSFPILAGQFYEQYF.

There are a few counts of this clone. The chain joins TRBV15 to TRBJ1-1, with 7 positions matching TRBD1. The V gene end was trimmed by 1 base and the J gene end by 3 bases; junction bases not matched to a gene: 2. Per germline, CDR1 LNHNV and CDR2 YYDKDF (reference sequence). This CDR3 region has 14 residues. CDR3 loop: CATSRAGTDTEAFF. In DNA form, the CDR3 reads TGTGCCACCAGCAGAGCCGGGACAGACACTGAAGCTTTCTTT.

This chain joins TRBV9 and TRBJ2-1; D perhaps matches TRBD1 (6 bases). In germline, CDR1 is SGDLS, CDR2 YYNGEE. There are 14 residues in the CDR3. Trimming stripped 4 bases from V and 5 bases from J, with 13 bases between. CDR3 DNA sequence: TGTGCCAGCAGCCTTAAGGGACACAACAATGAGCAGTTCTTC. Translated: CASSLKGHNNEQFF.

This clone is a singleton in its sample. This chain links TRBV10-2 with TRBJ2-7, with 9 bases aligning to TRBD2. The CDR3 length is 11 residues. Germline CDR1 WSHSY, CDR2 SAAADI. Germline trimming cut 8 bases from V and 5 bases from J; bases unmatched to any gene: 1. The CDR3 DNA reads TGCGCCAGCGGGACTAGCAACGAGCAGTACTTC. This codes for CASGTSNEQYF.

The CDR3: CASSYLGRVTGELFF. As DNA, the CDR3 is TGTGCCAGCAGCTACCTAGGGAGAGTCACCGGGGAGCTGTTTTTT. This chain links TRBV7-2 with TRBJ2-2; possibly TRBD2 for D (5 bases). The CDR3 loop spans 15 amino acids. V lost 4 bases and J 4 bases, leaving 13 bases between the germline ends. The germline V gene has CDR1 SGHTA and CDR2 FQGNSA.

V gene TRBV27 combines with J gene TRBJ2-7; TRBD2 might be the D (6 bases). Per germline, CDR1 MNHEY and CDR2 SMNVEV (reference sequence). V lost 5 bases, J lost 0 bases, and 17 bases lay in between. The CDR3 has 16 residues. DNA of the CDR3: TGTGCCAGCAGTCCAGATGGGCGGGGCAGCTCCTACGAGCAGTACTTC. Translated, it gives CASSPDGRGSSYEQYF.

This chain links TRBV6-5 with TRBJ2-7; 7 bases map to TRBD1. Trimming at V came to 0 bases and at J to 1 base, leaving 6 bases not matched to a gene. CDR1 is MNHEY and CDR2 is SVGAGI in the germline V gene. The CDR3 sequence is 16 residues long. The CDR3 is CASSYSWTGGSYEQYF. CDR3 DNA: TGTGCCAGCAGTTACTCGTGGACAGGCGGGTCCTACGAGCAGTACTTC.

This chain joins TRBV19 and TRBJ2-7; D is ambiguous. The CDR3 sequence is 14 residues long. V lost 5 bases and J 1 base, leaving 12 bases between the germline ends. In germline, CDR1 is LNHDA, CDR2 SQIVND (reference sequence). The CDR3: CASSPDPRSYEQYF. In DNA form, the CDR3 reads TGTGCCAGTAGTCCAGACCCGAGGTCCTACGAGCAGTACTTC. Complete variable domain (other parts from reference TRBV19 and TRBJ2-7): DGGITQSPKYLFRKEGQNVTLSCEQNLNHDAMYWYRQDPGQGLRLIYYSQIVNDFQKGDIAEGYSVSREKKESFPLTVTSAQKNPTAFYLCASSPDPRSYEQYFGPGTRLTVT.

The V gene is TRBV6-6, the J gene TRBJ2-7; TRBD1 matches 11 bases. Germline V gene lookup returns CDR1 MNHNY and CDR2 SVGAGI (reference sequence). The length of the CDR3 is 15 residues. Trimming took 6 bases from V and 4 from J; bases not matched to a gene: 8. CDR3 sequence reads: CASSLSDRGPYEQYF. The CDR3, as DNA: TGTGCCAGCAGCCTCTCGGACAGGGGGCCATACGAGCAGTACTTC.

The rearrangement joins TRBV5-1 to TRBJ2-7; tentatively, D is TRBD1 (6 bases). V shed 4 bases and J shed 5 bases, with 16 bases lying between them. Germline assignment: CDR1 SGHRS and CDR2 YFSETQ. The CDR3 spans 14 residues. CDR3 sequence: CASSTRDIDDEQYF. The DNA for the CDR3 is TGCGCCAGCAGCACCCGGGACATAGACGACGAGCAGTACTTC.

The chain links TRBV14 to TRBJ1-2; no firm D call. There are 12 residues in the CDR3. In germline, CDR1 is SGHDN, CDR2 FVKESK. Trimming cost V 0 bases and J 6 bases, with 5 bases left between them. CDR3 nucleotide sequence: TGTGCCAGCAGCCAAGATATTAATGGCTACACCTTC. Residues: CASSQDINGYTF.

This clone was seen once. This chain connects TRBV10-1 to TRBJ2-3; D possibly corresponds to TRBD1 (6 bases). Germline V gene sequence: CDR1 WNHNN, CDR2 SYGVQD (reference sequence). V was cut by 6 bases and J by 0 bases, with 16 bases left in between. The CDR3 is made up of 16 amino acids. The CDR3 loop reads CASRTLQGHSTDTQYF. The CDR3 DNA reads TGCGCCAGCAGAACTCTACAGGGTCACAGCACAGATACGCAGTATTTT.

V usage is TRBV7-2 and J usage is TRBJ1-1, with TRBD1 identical over 7 bases. V lost 3 bases and J lost 10; bases outside the gene matches: 2. The CDR3 sequence is 11 residues long. Germline V lookup: CDR1 SGHTA, CDR2 FQGNSA. The DNA of the CDR3 is TGTGCCAGCAGCTTTCAGGGGGGAGCTTTCTTT. Translation: CASSFQGGAFF.

The chain is built from TRBV10-1 and TRBJ1-1, with D maybe TRBD1 (6 bases). Trimming shortened V by 5 bases and J by 5 bases, and 12 bases separated the two germline ends. This CDR3 comprises 13 residues. Germline lookup yields CDR1 WNHNN and CDR2 SYGVQD (reference sequence). CDR3 in amino acids: CASSWTVETEAFF. CDR3 bases: TGCGCCAGCAGTTGGACAGTCGAGACTGAAGCTTTCTTT.

V usage is TRBV5-7 and J usage is TRBJ1-5; D unclear. TRBV5-7 is assigned to the ORF class and has an uncertain function. There are 18 residues in the CDR3. V was clipped by 0 bases and J by 0 bases, with 16 bases between them. CDR3 bases: TGTGCCAGCAGCTTGGAAGGAGCGACCGTCGGTAGCAATCAGCCCCAGCATTTT. Residues: CASSLEGATVGSNQPQHF.

The chain employs TRBV10-3 and TRBJ1-6; a weak D match, TRBD1 (6 bases). The V end lost 0 bases, the J end lost 10 bases, and 13 bases lay between the germline ends. Germline V CDR1 and CDR2: ENHRY, SYGVKD. CDR3 length equals 15 residues. The CDR3 sequence: CAISESKLGGSPLHF. The CDR3 DNA is TGTGCCATCAGTGAGTCGAAATTAGGGGGATCACCCCTCCACTTT.

The V and J genes are TRBV25-1 and TRBJ1-2; D not certain. Germline V lookup: CDR1 MGHDK, CDR2 SYGVNS. Deletions cut 3 bases from V and 8 bases from J, with 13 bases between. The length of the CDR3 is 13 residues. For the CDR3, the DNA is TGTGCCAGCAGTGATCAGGTCCGAGGGGGCTACACCTTC. This gives the protein CASSDQVRGGYTF.

The chain recombines TRBV6-6 with TRBJ1-1, with D maybe TRBD1 (6 bases). This CDR3 comprises 11 residues. Germline CDR1 reads MNHNY; CDR2 reads SVGAGI (reference sequence). Trimming removed 6 bases at V and 11 bases at J, with 13 bases between. The CDR3 spells CASSRGRGAFF. For the CDR3, the DNA is TGTGCCAGCAGCCGCGGCAGGGGCGCTTTCTTT.

The chain carries TRBV6-5 and TRBJ1-2; 9 bases are a match to TRBD1. Trimming at V came to 8 bases and at J to 11 bases, leaving 9 bases not matched to a gene. The CDR3 is 12 amino acids. Germline V gene sequence: CDR1 MNHEY, CDR2 SVGAGI. The CDR3 spells CASGRDRVIYTF. The CDR3 DNA reads TGTGCCAGCGGCCGGGACAGGGTAATATACACCTTC.

This clone is a singleton in its sample. The CDR3 nucleotides read TGTGCCATCAGTGAGTCGAAGGGCTGGACGAGCGAGCGGAGCGGCTCAGGGGGCATTCAGTACTTC. It is translated as CAISESKGWTSERSGSGGIQYF. The chain uses TRBV10-3 and TRBJ2-4, with 7 bases identical to TRBD1. V was pared by 0 bases and J by 9 bases, with 29 bases of the junction left unmatched. The CDR3 contains 22 residues. In germline, CDR1 is ENHRY, CDR2 SYGVKD.

The CDR3 loop is CASAMGHRSLSGNTIYF. CDR3 in DNA: TGTGCTAGTGCGATGGGGCACAGGAGCCTCTCTGGAAACACCATATATTTT. The rearrangement links TRBV12-5 to TRBJ1-3, with D perhaps TRBD1 (5 bases). CDR3 length: 17 residues. From germline, CDR1 is LGHNT and CDR2 FRNRAP. Trimming took 7 bases from V and 0 from J, leaving 19 bases between them. Full variable domain (rest looked up from reference TRBV12-5 and TRBJ1-3): DARVTQTPRHKVTEMGQEVTMRCQPILGHNTVFWYRQTMMQGLELLAYFRNRAPLDDSGMPKDRFSAEMPDATLATLKIQPSEPRDSAVYFCASAMGHRSLSGNTIYFGEGSWLTVV.

The chain is built from TRBV6-5 and TRBJ2-4; TRBD1 matches at 8 bases. Germline V gene lookup returns CDR1 MNHEY and CDR2 SVGAGI. The length of the CDR3 is 13 residues. V shed 6 bases and J 4 bases; nucleotides not matched to a gene: 2. The CDR3 sequence: CASRGQAKNIQYF. In DNA, the CDR3 is TGTGCCAGCAGGGGACAGGCTAAAAACATTCAGTACTTC.

The chain links TRBV6-5 to TRBJ2-2, with a possible D match to TRBD1 (6 bases). The V end lost 7 bases, the J end lost 6 bases, and 15 bases lay between the germline ends. The CDR3 covers 14 residues. The V gene's germline CDR1 is MNHEY and CDR2 SVGAGI. The CDR3 protein is CASNNQGLSGELFF. CDR3 nucleotide sequence: TGTGCCAGCAACAATCAGGGGCTATCCGGGGAGCTGTTTTTT.

This clone was recorded a few times. The gene calls are TRBV10-3 and TRBJ1-2; TRBD1 matches 9 bases. The CDR3 totals 14 residues. The V gene's germline CDR1 is ENHRY and CDR2 SYGVKD. V lost 6 bases, J lost 4 bases, and 6 bases stayed unmatched. CDR3 in amino acids: CAISSGTGSYGYTF. Written as DNA, the CDR3 is TGTGCCATCAGCAGCGGGACAGGGAGCTATGGCTACACCTTC.

The chain joins TRBV2 to TRBJ2-2, with D possibly being TRBD1 (7 bases). The CDR3 covers 14 residues. Germline loops: CDR1 SNHLY, CDR2 FYNNEI. Trimming shortened V by 3 bases and J by 9 bases, and 14 bases separated the two germline ends. The CDR3 region is CASSDARGVRELFF. CDR3 nucleotides: TGTGCCAGCAGTGACGCCAGGGGGGTCCGGGAGCTGTTTTTT.

The genes are TRBV6-6 and TRBJ1-6, with D tentatively TRBD1 (6 bases). Germline assignment: CDR1 MNHNY and CDR2 SVGAGI (reference sequence). The CDR3 is made up of 13 amino acids. The V end lost 7 bases, the J end lost 4 bases, and 8 bases lay between the germline ends. The CDR3 sequence: CASTGQYNSPLHF. As DNA, the CDR3 is TGTGCCAGCACCGGACAGTATAATTCACCCCTCCACTTT.